Listed below are T cell receptor beta chains from one sample, sequenced in a study of identical twins. Using its own MiXCR run on the 5' RACE reads, TCRdb lists one record per CDR3 protein. The table records 200,000 to 300,000 distinct CDR3 sequences, roughly 7% of them present only once. The same data also went into a second study, on yellow fever vaccine responses in identical twins.

Sequenced sample: memory (CD45RO+) T cells sorted from blood. These receptor sequences come from a woman aged 18-29 years in good health. The conserved cysteine and the conserved F or W are not part of the CDR3 here.

V	J	CDR3
TRBV5-1	TRBJ2-5	ASSLRRGQETQY
TRBV29-1	TRBJ2-7	SATGERSYEQY
TRBV6-4	TRBJ2-3	ASSVTGTRGTDTQY
TRBV12-3/TRBV12-4	TRBJ2-6	ASSDITGANVLT
TRBV27	TRBJ2-1	ASRWYSGRDNEQF
TRBV7-8	TRBJ2-2	ASSLGTSGTGELF
TRBV29-1	TRBJ1-5	SVRTGGDRPQH
TRBV7-8	TRBJ1-2	ASSFRATYGYT
TRBV19	TRBJ1-2	ASSNPARGHYGYT
TRBV5-1	TRBJ2-1	ASSTGTNYNEQF